A single sample gave rise to the 3 T cell receptor beta chains below, sequenced in a study of OX40 agonist ivuxolimab in advanced cancers. To prepare the library, the immunoSEQ multiplex PCR assay was applied. TCRdb re-hosts the immuneACCESS table, in-frame sequences only. Its copies lack some clones; in the studies checked, an unresolved V gene accounts for under half of them, and the cause for the rest is not known. The table for this sample lists roughly 81,000 clones; approximately 90% of them were counted only once. The ten top clones hold approximately 0.43% of the sample. The sequencing here drew on CD4+ or CD8+ T cells sorted from blood, taken in a trial of the OX40 agonist ivuxolimab. These receptors were obtained from an adult with an advanced solid tumor such as melanoma, head and neck, liver or kidney cancer.

With regard to this clone: One end of the junction fails to match germline, which may point to a read error. The chain joins TRBV2 to TRBJ1-1; D gene uncertain. The CDR3 is 13 residues long. Germline CDR1 and CDR2: SNHLY and FYNNEI. CDR3 nucleotides: TGTGCCAGCAGTGTCCAGGTTTACACAGAAGCTTTCTTT. This encodes CASSVQVYTEAFF.

The CDR3 here is CASSPRAPLFEGYTF. The CDR3, as DNA: TGTGCCAGCAGTCCCCGCGCCCCCCTATTTGAGGGCTACACCTTC. J is TRBJ1-2 and V is TRBV6-1; D gene ambiguous. The CDR3 extends over 15 amino acids. Trimming shortened V by 5 bases and J by 8 bases, and 21 bases separated the two germline ends. Germline CDR1 reads MNHNS; CDR2 reads SASEGT.

This chain connects TRBV6-5 to TRBJ1-1; 8 bases map to TRBD1. The CDR3 has 12 residues. Per the germline V gene, CDR1 is MNHEY and CDR2 is SVGAGI. The V gene end was trimmed by 7 bases and the J gene end by 4 bases; junction bases not matched to a gene: 2. The CDR3 DNA follows: TGTGCCAGCAAGCAGGGGGCCACTGAAGCTTTCTTT. Translating it yields CASKQGATEAFF.